Listed below are T cell receptor beta chains from one sample, sequenced in a study of healthy donors' naive CD4 and CD8 T cells. TCRdb analysed the reads with MiXCR anew, one entry per CDR3 protein. The repertoire holds about 180,000 distinct CDR3 sequences, with over 60% as singletons. Sequenced: naive CD4+ and CD8+ T cells sorted from blood, pooled from several donors. The source is a pool of human donors in good health; the sample pools cells from several healthy donors. Both conserved end residues are part of each CDR3. Fields, in order: clone size, D gene, V gene, J gene, CDR3 protein, CDR3 DNA. The D gene is left open where the match is weak. Expanded clones get a size class; other rows say once, few or many, or leave the size out.

.	.	TRBV30	TRBJ1-5	CAWSQGNGISNQPQHF	TGTGCCTGGAGCCAGGGAAACGGGATAAGCAATCAGCCCCAGCATTTT
.	.	TRBV29-1	TRBJ2-3	CSVEVLAYEDTQYF	TGCAGCGTTGAAGTCCTGGCGTACGAGGATACGCAGTATTTT
few	TRBD1	TRBV30	TRBJ1-2	CAWAGTGANVYYGYTF	TGTGCCTGGGCCGGGACAGGGGCTAACGTTTACTATGGCTACACCTTC
.	.	TRBV6-5	TRBJ2-7	CASSYTRDKTYEQYF	TGTGCCAGCAGTTACACCCGGGACAAAACCTACGAGCAGTACTTC
.	TRBD1	TRBV6-5	TRBJ2-7	CASNNRDRVYEQYF	TGTGCCAGCAACAACCGGGACAGGGTCTACGAGCAGTACTTC
.	.	TRBV6-5	TRBJ2-3	CASSWQPVSTDTQYF	TGTGCCAGCAGTTGGCAGCCCGTAAGCACAGATACGCAGTATTTT
.	TRBD1	TRBV6-2/TRBV6-3	TRBJ1-5	CASSSRWGQGGLIQAQHF	TGTGCCAGCAGTTCACGCTGGGGACAGGGGGGTTTGATTCAGGCCCAGCATTTT
.	.	TRBV29-1	TRBJ2-7	CSVEEGSTYEQYF	TGCAGCGTTGAAGAAGGAAGTACCTACGAGCAGTACTTC
.	.	TRBV20-1	TRBJ2-1	CSARDVGGQFF	TGCAGTGCTAGAGACGTGGGAGGGCAGTTCTTC
few	TRBD1	TRBV12-3/TRBV12-4	TRBJ2-1	CASSSGQGQYNEQFF	TGTGCCAGCAGTTCGGGACAGGGGCAGTACAATGAGCAGTTCTTC
.	.	TRBV27	TRBJ1-5	CASSGREDQPQHF	TGTGCCAGCAGTGGCAGGGAAGATCAGCCCCAGCATTTT
.	.	TRBV5-4	TRBJ2-1	CASSFRDTNEQFF	TGTGCCAGCAGCTTTAGGGATACCAATGAGCAGTTCTTC
.	TRBD2	TRBV5-1	TRBJ2-1	CASSPADREILAGGPYNEQFF	TGTGCCAGCAGCCCCGCGGACAGAGAGATCCTAGCGGGAGGGCCATACAATGAGCAGTTCTTC
.	.	TRBV18	TRBJ1-3	CASSPLGRFFANTIYF	TGTGCCAGCTCACCCCTTGGACGATTTTTCGCGAACACCATATATTTT
few	.	TRBV29-1	TRBJ2-3	CSVWGTDTQYF	TGCAGCGTTTGGGGGACAGATACGCAGTATTTT
.	.	TRBV12-3/TRBV12-4	TRBJ2-1	CASSLRLSRVNEQFF	TGTGCCAGCAGTTTAAGGTTGTCTCGGGTCAATGAGCAGTTCTTC
.	.	TRBV6-6	TRBJ1-3	CASRPGGGNTIYF	TGTGCCAGCAGGCCAGGTGGTGGAAACACCATATATTTT
.	TRBD1	TRBV27	TRBJ2-7	CASKRQGFHEQYF	TGTGCCAGCAAACGACAGGGGTTCCACGAGCAGTACTTC
.	.	TRBV29-1	TRBJ2-7	CSVVMGSKAYEQYF	TGCAGCGTTGTCATGGGGAGTAAGGCCTACGAGCAGTACTTC
.	TRBD1	TRBV12-3/TRBV12-4	TRBJ2-7	CASSLAGTGEQYEQYF	TGTGCCAGCAGTTTAGCCGGGACAGGGGAACAATACGAGCAGTACTTC
.	.	TRBV18	TRBJ2-1	CASSPPGYNEQFF	TGTGCCAGCTCACCACCGGGGTACAATGAGCAGTTCTTC
.	.	TRBV5-3	TRBJ2-5	CARRRQETQYF	TGTGCCAGAAGACGGCAAGAGACCCAGTACTTC
.	TRBD2	TRBV5-5	TRBJ2-5	CASSSDGGAGGLPEIGETQYF	TGTGCCAGCAGCTCCGACGGTGGAGCGGGGGGACTACCAGAGATCGGAGAGACCCAGTACTTC
once	.	TRBV6-6	TRBJ1-2	CASLGAGAPPGYGYTF	TGTGCCAGCCTGGGGGCAGGGGCTCCTCCAGGGTATGGCTACACCTTC
once	.	TRBV30	TRBJ2-7	CAWSGVAYEQYF	TGTGCCTGGAGTGGGGTGGCCTACGAGCAGTACTTC
.	TRBD1	TRBV29-1	TRBJ2-7	CSAIGQAGNHYEQYF	TGCAGCGCCATCGGACAGGCCGGGAACCATTACGAGCAGTACTTC
.	.	TRBV5-1	TRBJ2-7	CASSLVGRRYEQYF	TGCGCCAGCAGCTTGGTAGGCAGGAGATACGAGCAGTACTTC
.	TRBD1	TRBV27	TRBJ2-7	CASATGGRHEQYF	TGTGCCAGCGCGACAGGGGGTAGGCACGAGCAGTACTTC
.	.	TRBV29-1	TRBJ2-7	CSVQDQVTFYEQYF	TGCAGCGTTCAAGATCAGGTAACATTCTACGAGCAGTACTTC
.	TRBD1	TRBV20-1	TRBJ2-5	CSAPEDRVGETQYF	TGCAGTGCTCCGGAGGACAGGGTAGGAGAGACCCAGTACTTC
.	TRBD2	TRBV6-2/TRBV6-3	TRBJ2-2	CASSYGGLAGRHTGELFF	TGTGCCAGCAGTTACGGGGGACTAGCGGGACGACACACCGGGGAGCTGTTTTTT
.	.	TRBV4-2	TRBJ1-1	CASSQGWGPEAFF	TGCGCCAGCAGCCAAGGGTGGGGCCCCGAAGCTTTCTTT
.	.	TRBV19	TRBJ1-2	CASRTATGGQGHYGYTF	TGTGCCAGTAGGACCGCGACAGGTGGCCAAGGTCACTATGGCTACACCTTC
.	.	TRBV29-1	TRBJ2-7	CSVRKVRDEQYF	TGCAGCGTTAGGAAGGTTCGAGACGAGCAGTACTTC
.	TRBD1	TRBV5-1	TRBJ2-7	CASSLAVIGGTEQYF	TGCGCCAGCAGCCTAGCAGTCATAGGGGGCACCGAGCAGTACTTC
.	TRBD2	TRBV27	TRBJ2-1	CASSLFREGPFNEQFF	TGTGCCAGCAGTTTATTCCGGGAGGGTCCCTTCAATGAGCAGTTCTTC
.	TRBD1	TRBV19	TRBJ1-5	CASSRINRGSNQPQHF	TGTGCCAGTAGCCGAATAAACAGGGGAAGCAATCAGCCCCAGCATTTT
.	TRBD2	TRBV29-1	TRBJ2-7	CSAARGSSYEQYF	TGCAGCGCCGCGCGGGGGAGCTCCTACGAGCAGTACTTC
.	.	TRBV19	TRBJ1-2	CASSIVGRGHDYTF	TGTGCCAGTAGTATAGTCGGCCGAGGGCATGACTACACCTTC
.	.	TRBV7-8	TRBJ2-3	CASTYSASTDTQYF	TGTGCCAGCACATATAGCGCGAGCACAGATACGCAGTATTTT
.	.	TRBV29-1	TRBJ2-7	CSVEDSTSYEQYF	TGCAGCGTTGAAGATAGCACCTCCTACGAGCAGTACTTC
.	.	TRBV19	TRBJ1-5	CASSMGHLSNQPQHF	TGTGCCAGTAGTATGGGACACCTTAGCAATCAGCCCCAGCATTTT
few	.	TRBV27	TRBJ2-7	CASSPGASYEQYF	TGTGCCAGCAGTCCAGGGGCTTCCTACGAGCAGTACTTC
.	TRBD2	TRBV6-1	TRBJ2-1	CATSLSGNYNEQFF	TGTGCCACCAGTCTTAGCGGGAACTACAATGAGCAGTTCTTC
.	.	TRBV15	TRBJ2-1	CATSGLGAVPYNEQFF	TGTGCCACCAGCGGCCTAGGAGCGGTTCCCTACAATGAGCAGTTCTTC
.	.	TRBV29-1	TRBJ2-1	CSAAVRGNTYNEQFF	TGCAGCGCCGCCGTCAGGGGCAACACCTACAATGAGCAGTTCTTC
.	.	TRBV6-1	TRBJ1-2	CASSEAITTAYGYTF	TGTGCCAGCAGTGAAGCGATTACGACCGCCTATGGCTACACCTTC
few	TRBD1	TRBV19	TRBJ1-5	CASSPKTGTQPQHF	TGTGCCAGTAGTCCCAAGACAGGGACACAGCCCCAGCATTTT
.	TRBD1	TRBV6-2/TRBV6-3	TRBJ2-5	CAIAPPGQQETQYF	TGTGCCATCGCACCGCCGGGACAGCAAGAGACCCAGTACTTC
.	.	TRBV28	TRBJ2-1	CASTISLSSYNEQFF	TGTGCCAGCACCATCTCCCTGAGCTCCTACAATGAGCAGTTCTTC